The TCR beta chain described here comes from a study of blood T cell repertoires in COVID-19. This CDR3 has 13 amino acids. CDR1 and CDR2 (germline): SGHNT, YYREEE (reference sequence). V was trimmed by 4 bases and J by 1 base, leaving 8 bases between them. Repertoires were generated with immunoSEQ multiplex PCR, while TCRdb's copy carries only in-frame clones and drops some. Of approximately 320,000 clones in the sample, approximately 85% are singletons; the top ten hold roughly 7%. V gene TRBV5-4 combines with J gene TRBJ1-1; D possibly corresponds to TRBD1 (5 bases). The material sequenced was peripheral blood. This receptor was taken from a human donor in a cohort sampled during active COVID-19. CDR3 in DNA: TGTGCCAGCAGCAGACAGCAGAACACTGAAGCTTTCTTT. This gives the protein CASSRQQNTEAFF.